This T cell receptor (beta chain) was captured by sequencing in a study of CD8 T cells in acute hepatitis C reinfection. Overall study results and limits: Diversity was high, without significant differences between resolver and chronic groups.

With regard to this clone: Its antigen remains unidentified.

TCRdb keeps only in-frame clones here, not all; method: immunoSEQ multiplex PCR. The table records fewer than 40,000 clones, 70% to 90% of them present only once. This CDR3 spans 16 amino acids. Trimming left V 0 bases short and J 4 bases short, with 13 bases between. Germline V gives CDR1 SQVTM, CDR2 ANQGSEA. Time point: naive CD8 control sorted from an acute-time-point sample. The chain links TRBV29-1 to TRBJ2-6; D call uncertain. The sequence was obtained from a woman in her late teens or twenties who spontaneously cleared hepatitis C infection. The sample taken for sequencing was naive CD8+ T cells from PBMCs. CDR3 sequence (DNA): TGCAGCGTTGAAGAGTCGGGCCTCATGGGGGCCAACGTCCTGACTTTC. Translated: CSVEESGLMGANVLTF.